The 24 T cell receptor beta chains below come from one sample, sequenced in a study of T cells after yellow fever vaccination. TCRdb re-called the 5' RACE reads through MiXCR, storing one row per CDR3 protein. The sample includes around 590,000 distinct CDR3 sequences, about 12% seen only once; the top ten take 15%. The sequencing used PBMCs, collected on the day of the yellow fever booster vaccination. The origin of the receptors is a man aged 25 to 45 who received the YFV17D yellow fever vaccine.

The J gene is TRBJ2-3, the V gene TRBV7-2, with TRBD1 identical over 11 bases. Germline assignment: CDR1 SGHTA and CDR2 FQGNSA. Unmatched junction bases numbered 10, after V lost 5 bases and J lost 6 bases. The CDR3 contains 16 residues. The CDR3 here is CASSPRTGGEGDTQYF. The CDR3 DNA is TGTGCCAGCAGCCCGCGGACAGGGGGCGAAGGGGATACGCAGTATTTT. Looking up the rest from reference TRBV7-2 and TRBJ2-3 gives the full variable domain: GAGVSQSPSNKVTEKGKDVELRCDPISGHTALYWYRQSLGQGLEFLIYFQGNSAPDKSGLPSDRFSAERTGGSVSTLTIQRTQQEDSAVYLCASSPRTGGEGDTQYFGPGTRLTVL.

This clonotype was recorded a few times. The chain recombines TRBV24-1 with TRBJ2-1; possible D gene TRBD2, 6 bases. The CDR3 sequence is 13 residues long. CDR1 and CDR2 (germline): KGHDR, SFDVKD. V lost 4 bases and J 9 bases, leaving 12 bases between the germline ends. CDR3 DNA: TGTGCCACCAGTGACCTGGGGCGGGGTGAGCAGTTCTTC. Translation: CATSDLGRGEQFF.

This clonotype was observed many times. V gene TRBV7-2 combines with J gene TRBJ2-1, with 8 bases matching TRBD2. The CDR3 has 13 residues. Germline CDR1 is SGHTA and CDR2 is FQGNSA. Unmatched junction bases numbered 8, after V lost 10 bases and J lost 6 bases. This chain's CDR3 is CATGRAGVNEQFF. The CDR3 DNA reads TGTGCCACCGGGAGGGCCGGAGTCAATGAGCAGTTCTTC.

There are a few counts of this clonotype. The rearrangement joins TRBV7-6 to TRBJ2-5, with D tentatively TRBD1 or TRBD2 (5 bases each). Trimming took off 6 bases at V and 5 bases at J, with 22 bases between the two ends. Per germline, CDR1 SGHVS and CDR2 FNYEAQ. The CDR3 has 16 residues. The CDR3 nucleotides read TGTGCCAGCAGTGCTAACGTCGGGCAGGGAGAGGAGACCCAGTACTTC. Translation: CASSANVGQGEETQYF. The full variable domain, in which reference TRBV7-6 and TRBJ2-5 provide the parts outside the CDR3, is GAGVSQSPRYKVTKRGQDVALRCDPISGHVSLYWYRQALGQGPEFLTYFNYEAQQDKSGLPNDRFSAERPEGSISTLTIQRTEQRDSAMYRCASSANVGQGEETQYFGPGTRLLVL.

This clonotype was detected only a few times. The chain has TRBV28 and TRBJ2-5; TRBD2 is a possible D gene (5 bases). The V gene lost 5 bases and the J gene lost 5 bases, with 15 bases spanning the gap. CDR3 length: 14 residues. Germline-derived CDR1 and CDR2 are MDHEN and SYDVKM. The CDR3 here is CASSGIRRAETQYF. Written as DNA, the CDR3 is TGTGCCAGCAGTGGGATAAGGCGGGCCGAGACCCAGTACTTC.

The chain has TRBV6-5 and TRBJ2-7; 8 bases are shared with TRBD1. J was trimmed by 6 bases and V by 2 bases; bases with no gene match: 9. Germline V lookup: CDR1 MNHEY, CDR2 SVGAGI. The length of the CDR3 is 15 residues. Here the CDR3 DNA reads TGTGCCAGCAGTTACAGTACAGGGGGAAAGGGCGAGCAGTACTTC. Its translation is CASSYSTGGKGEQYF.

The CDR3 DNA is TGCAGTGCTAGAGAACGGGGGCTCAAAAACATTCAGTACTTC. The encoded protein is CSARERGLKNIQYF. The chain links TRBV20-1 to TRBJ2-4; D tentatively reads TRBD1 or TRBD2 (6 bases each). V lost 0 bases and J 3 bases, leaving 9 bases between the germline ends. This CDR3 has 14 amino acids. Per germline, CDR1 DFQATT and CDR2 SNEGSKA (reference sequence).

Only a few counts were recorded for this clonotype. V is TRBV19 and J is TRBJ2-1; TRBD2 is a possible D gene (5 bases). Trimming took 3 bases from V and 2 from J, leaving 11 bases between them. This CDR3 has 15 residues. Germline-derived CDR1 and CDR2 are LNHDA and SQIVND (reference sequence). The CDR3 sequence is CASSMAAVTYNEQFF. The CDR3 nucleotides read TGTGCCAGTAGTATGGCAGCGGTAACCTACAATGAGCAGTTCTTC.

This clonotype was detected only a few times. J is TRBJ2-2 and V is TRBV15; 9 bases are shared with TRBD1. The length of the CDR3 is 17 residues. Trimming cost V 1 base and J 7 bases; bases outside gene matches: 10. CDR1 LNHNV and CDR2 YYDKDF come from the germline V gene (reference sequence). The CDR3 region has the DNA TGTGCCACCAGCAGAGGAGGGACAGGGAGTCCATTCGGGGAGCTGTTTTTT. Protein sequence: CATSRGGTGSPFGELFF.

V usage is TRBV5-5 and J usage is TRBJ2-2; D is ambiguous. The CDR3 consists of 14 residues. Germline V CDR1 and CDR2: SGHKS, YYEKEE (reference sequence). V dropped 1 base and J dropped 2 bases, with 6 bases sitting between them. CDR3 loop: CASSLRTNTGELFF. The DNA for the CDR3 is TGTGCCAGCAGCTTGAGGACCAACACCGGGGAGCTGTTTTTT.

This clonotype has a handful of counts. Mismatch with germline at one junction end may stem from a read error. The V and J genes are TRBV7-7 and TRBJ2-7; 9 nucleotides agree with TRBD2. CDR1 is SSHAT, CDR2 FNYEAQ, per germline (reference sequence). This CDR3 has 15 amino acids. CDR3 region: CASSLVAGGLHEQYF. CDR3 DNA sequence: TGTGCTAGCAGCTTAGTGGCGGGAGGGCTACACGAGCAGTACTTC. Full variable domain (remainder filled in from reference TRBV7-7 and TRBJ2-7): GAGVSQSPRYKVTKRGQDVTLRCDPISSHATLYWYQQALGQGPEFLTYFNYEAQPDKSGLPSDRFSAERPEGSISTLTIQRTEQRDSAMYRCASSLVAGGLHEQYFGPGTRLTVT.

This clonotype appeared a few times. This rearrangement joins TRBV14 to TRBJ2-2; weak D call: TRBD2 (5 bases). The germline gives CDR1 SGHDN, CDR2 FVKESK. The CDR3 runs 15 residues. V dropped 1 base and J dropped 3 bases, with 9 bases sitting between them. The CDR3 sequence: CASSQVGVYTGELFF. CDR3 nucleotides: TGTGCCAGCAGCCAAGTCGGGGTTTACACCGGGGAGCTGTTTTTT.

This chain joins TRBV7-2 and TRBJ1-2; possible D gene TRBD1, 5 bases. Trimming left V 3 bases short and J 3 bases short, with 11 bases between. From germline, CDR1 is SGHTA and CDR2 FQGNSA. The CDR3 is 14 amino acids. CDR3 nucleotide sequence: TGTGCCAGCAGCTTCCGGGACGGCTACTATGGCTACACCTTC. It is translated as CASSFRDGYYGYTF.

The rearrangement uses TRBV6-5 and TRBJ2-7; D not resolved. V was shortened by 0 bases and J by 1 base, with 10 bases between the two germline ends. This CDR3 contains 15 residues. The germline V gene has CDR1 MNHEY and CDR2 SVGAGI. CDR3 nucleotides: TGTGCCAGCAGTTACTCGTCAGTAATTTCCTACGAGCAGTACTTC. Its protein product is CASSYSSVISYEQYF.

The J gene is TRBJ2-7, the V gene TRBV11-1; the D gene is possibly TRBD1 (6 bases). The CDR3 has 18 residues. V was pared by 5 bases and J by 4 bases, with 27 bases between. The germline CDR1 and CDR2 sequences are SGHAT and FQDESV (reference sequence). The CDR3 sequence: CASSHPTSLRGPTYEQYF. CDR3 sequence (DNA): TGTGCCAGCAGCCATCCTACCTCCCTCAGGGGACCTACGTACGAGCAGTACTTC. The variable domain in full, completed from reference TRBV11-1 and TRBJ2-7, reads EAEVAQSPRYKITEKSQAVAFWCDPISGHATLYWYRQILGQGPELLVQFQDESVVDDSQLPKDRFSAERLKGVDSTLKIQPAELGDSAMYLCASSHPTSLRGPTYEQYFGPGTRLTVT.

The J gene is TRBJ1-1, the V gene TRBV30, with D perhaps matching TRBD1 (5 bases). The CDR3 runs 10 residues. Deletions cut 6 bases from V and 11 bases from J, with 13 bases between. The germline CDR1 and CDR2 sequences are GTSNPN and SVGIG (reference sequence). The CDR3 DNA follows: TGTGCCTGCCACGGGGGTGGGGCTTTCTTT. It is translated as CACHGGGAFF.

The V gene is TRBV29-1, the J gene TRBJ2-3; 7 positions agree with TRBD1. Trimming took 8 bases from V and 0 from J; bases not matched to a gene: 5. The CDR3 is made up of 13 amino acids. CDR1 SQVTM and CDR2 ANQGSEA come from the germline V gene. CDR3 in amino acids: CSSPGQSTDTQYF. In nucleotides, the CDR3 is TGCAGCTCCCCGGGACAGAGCACAGATACGCAGTATTTT.

The chain has TRBV6-5 and TRBJ2-1; D is unclear. Trimming cost V 4 bases and J 1 base, with 11 bases left between them. The CDR3 sequence is 15 residues long. Per the germline V gene, CDR1 is MNHEY and CDR2 is SVGAGI. The CDR3 reads CASSSWLDSYNEQFF. CDR3 nucleotide sequence: TGTGCCAGCAGTTCCTGGCTGGATTCCTACAATGAGCAGTTCTTC.

This clonotype was recorded a few times. V and J are TRBV5-5 and TRBJ2-7; the D gene could be TRBD1 or TRBD2 (5 bases each). Germline assignment: CDR1 SGHKS and CDR2 YYEKEE (reference sequence). With 4 bases removed from V and 5 bases from J, the gap between germline ends came to 19 bases. The CDR3 is 15 amino acids. Here the CDR3 reads CASSPAGTSAHEQYF. CDR3 DNA sequence: TGTGCCAGCAGCCCAGCCGGGACCTCCGCCCACGAGCAGTACTTC.

This clonotype was seen many times. The genes are TRBV10-3 and TRBJ2-2; the D is unclear. CDR3 length equals 13 residues. Germline loops: CDR1 ENHRY, CDR2 SYGVKD. V shed 3 bases and J shed 7 bases, with 9 bases lying between them. In DNA form, the CDR3 reads TGTGCCATCAGTGATGATGTTCTCGGGGAGCTGTTTTTT. Protein sequence: CAISDDVLGELFF.

The chain is built from TRBV30 and TRBJ2-3; 14 bases are shared with TRBD2. V shed 5 bases, J shed 5 bases, and the junction held 3 bases outside the gene matches. This CDR3 contains 14 residues. Germline V CDR1 and CDR2: GTSNPN, SVGIG (reference sequence). CDR3 nucleotides: TGTGCCTGGGGGGGACTAGCGGGAGTAGATACGCAGTATTTT. It codes for CAWGGLAGVDTQYF. The full variable domain, in which reference TRBV30 and TRBJ2-3 provide the parts outside the CDR3, is SQTIHQWPATLVQPVGSPLSLECTVEGTSNPNLYWYRQAAGRGLQLLFYSVGIGQISSEVPQNLSASRPQDRQFILSSKKLLLSDSGFYLCAWGGLAGVDTQYFGPGTRLTVL.

This clonotype was observed a handful of times. The genes are TRBV7-8 and TRBJ1-5; a weak D match, TRBD1 (6 bases). This CDR3 is 15 amino acids long. The germline V gene encodes CDR1 SGHVS and CDR2 FQNEAQ. The V and J ends lost 4 bases and 7 bases respectively, with 17 bases between them. The CDR3 sequence is CASSSLGGQRQPQHF. CDR3 nucleotides: TGTGCCAGCAGCTCCTTGGGGGGCCAGAGGCAGCCCCAGCATTTT.

Ten or more counts support this clonotype. The rearrangement links TRBV4-3 to TRBJ2-6; D may be TRBD1 (5 bases). The CDR3 has 16 residues. Trimming cost V 5 bases and J 4 bases, with 15 bases left between them. Per the germline V gene, CDR1 is LGHNA and CDR2 is YSLEER. Here the CDR3 reads CASSGSAGSGANVLTF. As DNA, the CDR3 is TGCGCCAGCAGCGGTTCAGCAGGGTCCGGGGCCAACGTCCTGACTTTC.

This clonotype was seen at least ten times. The chain uses TRBV7-6 and TRBJ2-3, with 14 positions matching TRBD2. This CDR3 spans 17 amino acids. V lost 6 bases and J lost 4; bases outside the gene matches: 9. Per the germline V gene, CDR1 is SGHVS and CDR2 is FNYEAQ. In DNA, the CDR3 is TGTGCCAGCAGTTCACGACTAGCGGGAGGGTACGCAGATACGCAGTATTTT. It codes for CASSSRLAGGYADTQYF. Variable domain in full (rest from reference TRBV7-6 and TRBJ2-3): GAGVSQSPRYKVTKRGQDVALRCDPISGHVSLYWYRQALGQGPEFLTYFNYEAQQDKSGLPNDRFSAERPEGSISTLTIQRTEQRDSAMYRCASSSRLAGGYADTQYFGPGTRLTVL.